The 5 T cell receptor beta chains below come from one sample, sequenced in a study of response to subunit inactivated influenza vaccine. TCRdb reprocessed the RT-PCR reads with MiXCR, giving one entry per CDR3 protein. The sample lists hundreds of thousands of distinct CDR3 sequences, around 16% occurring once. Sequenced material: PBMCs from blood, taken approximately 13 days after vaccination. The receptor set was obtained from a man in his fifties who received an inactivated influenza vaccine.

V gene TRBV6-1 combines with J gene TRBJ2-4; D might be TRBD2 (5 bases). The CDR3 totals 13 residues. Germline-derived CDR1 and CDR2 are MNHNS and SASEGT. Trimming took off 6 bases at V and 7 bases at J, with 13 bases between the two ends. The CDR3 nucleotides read TGTGCCAGCAGAGGGCCCGGGGTTAACATTCAGTACTTC. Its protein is CASRGPGVNIQYF.

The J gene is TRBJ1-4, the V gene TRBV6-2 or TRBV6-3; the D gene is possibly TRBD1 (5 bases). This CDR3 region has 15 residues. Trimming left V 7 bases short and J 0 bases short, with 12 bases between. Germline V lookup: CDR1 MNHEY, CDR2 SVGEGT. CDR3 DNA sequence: TGTGCCAGCATTCCCGGGACTGCAACTAATGAAAAACTGTTTTTT. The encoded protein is CASIPGTATNEKLFF.

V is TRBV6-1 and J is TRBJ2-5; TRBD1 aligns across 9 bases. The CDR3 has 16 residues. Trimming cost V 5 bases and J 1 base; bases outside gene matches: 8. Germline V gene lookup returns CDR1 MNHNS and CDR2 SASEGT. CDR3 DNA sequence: TGTGCCAGCAGTCCACACGACAGGGGGGTCCAAGAGACCCAGTACTTC. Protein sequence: CASSPHDRGVQETQYF.

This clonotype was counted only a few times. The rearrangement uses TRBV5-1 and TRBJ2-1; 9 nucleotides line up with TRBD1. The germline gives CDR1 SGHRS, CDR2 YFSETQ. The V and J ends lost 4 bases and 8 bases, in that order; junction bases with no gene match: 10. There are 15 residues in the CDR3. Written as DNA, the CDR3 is TGCGCCAGCAGCATTTTTGGACAGGGGATGGATGAGCAGTTCTTC. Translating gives CASSIFGQGMDEQFF.

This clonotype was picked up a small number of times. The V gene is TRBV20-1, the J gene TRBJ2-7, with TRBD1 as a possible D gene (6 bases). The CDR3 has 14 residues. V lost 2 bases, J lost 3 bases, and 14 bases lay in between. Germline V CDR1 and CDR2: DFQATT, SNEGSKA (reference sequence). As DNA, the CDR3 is TGCAGTGCTAGAAGTATCCGGGACATCTACGAGCAGTACTTC. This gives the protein CSARSIRDIYEQYF.